The source of this T cell receptor (beta chain) is a study of blood T cell repertoires in COVID-19. Authors' processing steps: Cell counts per sample came from amplifying reference gene primers. Assay used: immunoSEQ multiplex PCR; TCRdb lists only in-frame clones, some missing. V, J and clone size were drawn from that table, and D and trimming were deduced from the DNA. The sample has roughly 66,000 clones, approximately 91% seen once. V shed 1 base and J shed 3 bases, with 13 bases lying between them. Germline assignment: CDR1 LGHDT and CDR2 YNNKEL (reference sequence). The CDR3 is 15 residues long.

This receptor was taken from a human donor in a cohort sampled during active COVID-19. The chain has TRBV3-1 (or the pseudogene TRBV3-2) and TRBJ2-7; D perhaps matches TRBD2 (6 bases). The sample comprised peripheral blood. CDR3 bases: TGTGCCAGCAGCCAAGTTTCCGGGAGACGCTACGAGCAGTACTTC. This translates into CASSQVSGRRYEQYF.